This T cell receptor (beta chain) was recorded in a study of vaccination and CD4 T cells after COVID-19. MiXCR, applied by TCRdb to the PCR reads, yields one record per CDR3 protein. The sample contains some 29,000 distinct CDR3 sequences, over 40% of which appear only once. Time point: late sampling 161 to 241 days after vaccination in three convalescent patients. The CDR3 loop spans 14 amino acids. Germline values: CDR1 MNHNS, CDR2 SASEGT. Trimming took 7 bases from V and 0 from J, leaving 13 bases between them. The origin of this receptor is a human donor who had recovered from COVID-19. Material: CD4+ T cells from blood, obtained about 7 months after SARS-CoV-2 vaccination. This chain links TRBV6-1 with TRBJ2-7, with TRBD1 as a possible D gene (6 bases). The CDR3 DNA is TGTGCCAGCACCGCGACAGGATCCTCCTACGAGCAGTACTTC. Translated, it gives CASTATGSSYEQYF.